This T cell receptor beta chain was sequenced for a study of molecular identifiers for immune sequencing clone quantification. Looking at the study overall: Naive CD8 RNA (around 20,000 or 100,000 cells) was divided into five aliquots, with four sequenced.

Researchers sorted naive CD8 T cells as cells that were CD8+CD4-CCR7+CD45RA+. As to this clonotype: No antigen is known for it.

Overall study results and limits: Clones exceeding 20 RNA copies carried over 97% of effector molecules but under 1% of naive-cell molecules.

Bulk TCR library preparation followed previously described methods with listed TCR primers. TCRdb re-derived calls from the PCR reads in MiXCR, one entry per CDR3 protein. The sample includes over 300,000 distinct CDR3 sequences, 24% seen only once; the top ten take 0.65% to 0.75%. There are 16 residues in the CDR3. Trimming cost V 4 bases and J 0 bases; bases outside gene matches: 5. The V gene's germline CDR1 is LGHNA and CDR2 YSLEER. This chain links TRBV4-3 with TRBJ2-7; TRBD2 aligns across 11 bases. Sequenced sample: naive CD8+ T cells from blood, with Jurkat cell RNA spiked in. As to subset: FACS-sorted CD8+CD4-CCR7+CD45RA+ naive T cells. The receptor was derived from a human donor in good health. Some libraries in this study had Jurkat cell RNA spiked in. CDR3 amino acids: CASSLGLAGSSYEQYF. The DNA of the CDR3 is TGCGCCAGCAGCCTAGGACTAGCGGGTAGCTCCTACGAGCAGTACTTC.